The 20 T cell receptor beta chains presented below share a single source sample, sequenced in a study of T cells in Graves' hyperthyroidism and ophthalmopathy. Amplification targeted TCR beta CDR3 regions from RNA transcripts. A first-round RT-PCR of the TCR CDR3 used the HTBI primer set. TCRdb processed the multiplex PCR reads anew with MiXCR; each CDR3 protein has one entry. The profile shows about 480,000 distinct CDR3 sequences, under 15% of them singletons. Material for sequencing was blood. Source of these receptors: a woman under 30 with Graves' hyperthyroidism.

This clonotype has ten or more counts. CDR3 nucleotide sequence: TGTGCCAGCAGCCAAGATCAACTTTCCGCGTTCCGCGAGCAGTTCTTC. The encoded protein is CASSQDQLSAFREQFF. This rearrangement joins TRBV14 to TRBJ2-1; D gene uncertain. The CDR3 extends over 16 amino acids. From germline, CDR1 is SGHDN and CDR2 FVKESK. The ends were cut back, 0 bases at V and 10 bases at J, with 19 bases in the middle.

This chain connects TRBV30 to TRBJ1-1, with 11 bases identical to TRBD1. CDR1 and CDR2 from the germline V gene are GTSNPN and SVGIG (reference sequence). V gave up 0 bases and J gave up 10 bases; unmatched junction bases: 10. The CDR3 is 15 amino acids. CDR3 bases: TGTGCCTGGAGTGTTCGAACTGGGACAGGGGGATTAGCTTTCTTT. It is translated as CAWSVRTGTGGLAFF.

This clonotype was counted many times. This chain joins TRBV20-1 and TRBJ1-2; perhaps TRBD1 as D (5 bases). Germline loops: CDR1 DFQATT, CDR2 SNEGSKA (reference sequence). Trimming took off 5 bases at V and 8 bases at J, with 15 bases between the two ends. This CDR3 is built from 12 residues. This CDR3 is CSAFQDGGGYTF. CDR3 DNA sequence: TGCAGTGCTTTCCAAGACGGGGGAGGCTACACCTTC.

On this clonotype: A much larger clone lies one base from this, so it may be a read error. The gene calls are TRBV3-1 and TRBJ1-2; D not certain. The CDR3 totals 15 residues. The V gene's germline CDR1 is LGHDT and CDR2 YNNKEL (reference sequence). The germline V and J ends were trimmed by 2 bases and 6 bases, with 16 bases remaining between them. The CDR3 protein is CASSQSSTASHGYTF. The CDR3 region has the DNA TGTGCCAGCAGCCAATCTTCGACGGCTAGCCATGGCTACACCTTC.

This clonotype was seen many times. The chain uses TRBV24-1 and TRBJ2-2, with D perhaps assigned TRBD1 or TRBD2 (5 bases each). Looked up from germline, CDR1 is KGHDR and CDR2 is SFDVKD. V dropped 1 base and J dropped 1 base, with 21 bases sitting between them. The CDR3 spans 20 residues. CDR3 in amino acids: CATSDFGGRTAYLNTGELFF. The CDR3 coding sequence is TGTGCCACCAGTGATTTTGGGGGACGGACGGCTTACTTGAACACCGGGGAGCTGTTTTTT.

This clonotype was seen ten or more times. The rearrangement links TRBV20-1 to TRBJ2-7; 11 nucleotides line up with TRBD1. The V segment lost 5 bases and the J segment 3 bases; nucleotides outside the gene matches: 6. This CDR3 is 14 amino acids long. Germline V gives CDR1 DFQATT, CDR2 SNEGSKA (reference sequence). The CDR3 nucleotides read TGCAGTGCTTCGGACAGGGGGCTAGACTACGAGCAGTACTTC. This sequence encodes CSASDRGLDYEQYF.

In this sample, this clonotype turned up many times. This chain links TRBV6-1 with TRBJ2-1, with TRBD1 matching 7 bases. Per germline, CDR1 MNHNS and CDR2 SASEGT. The CDR3 loop spans 15 amino acids. V dropped 8 bases and J dropped 3; count of bases not matched to a gene: 10. The CDR3 spells CASASNRGNYNEQFF. As DNA, the CDR3 is TGTGCCAGCGCCTCCAACAGGGGCAACTACAATGAGCAGTTCTTC.

This clonotype was counted many times. The chain is built from TRBV12-5 and TRBJ2-5, with TRBD2 matching over 12 bases. Unmatched junction bases numbered 9, after V lost 8 bases and J lost 5 bases. CDR1 is LGHNT, CDR2 FRNRAP, per germline. CDR3 length: 15 residues. CDR3 sequence: CASCRPSGGGETQYF. The DNA of the CDR3 is TGTGCTAGTTGCCGGCCTAGCGGGGGGGGGGAGACCCAGTACTTC.

This clonotype has at least ten counts. The rearrangement joins TRBV19 to TRBJ1-1, with TRBD1 matching over 8 bases. V shed 5 bases, J shed 1 base, and the junction held 9 bases outside the gene matches. The germline gives CDR1 LNHDA, CDR2 SQIVND (reference sequence). The CDR3 length is 16 residues. The CDR3 spells CASSVLTGQANTEAFF. The CDR3 DNA follows: TGTGCCAGTAGTGTTCTTACGGGACAGGCGAACACTGAAGCTTTCTTT.

Many counts were recorded for this clonotype. The chain employs TRBV10-3 and TRBJ1-5, with D tentatively TRBD1 (5 bases). Germline V lookup: CDR1 ENHRY, CDR2 SYGVKD. Trimming cost V 4 bases and J 4 bases, with 17 bases left between them. The CDR3 contains 16 residues. CDR3 amino acids: CAISGGPDPVNQPQHF. Here the CDR3 DNA reads TGTGCCATCAGTGGGGGCCCCGATCCCGTGAATCAGCCCCAGCATTTT.

This clonotype was counted between two and nine times. The chain combines TRBV27 with TRBJ2-7; D call uncertain. With 5 bases removed from V and 3 bases from J, the gap between germline ends came to 14 bases. Germline V gene data show CDR1 as MNHEY and CDR2 as SMNVEV (reference sequence). This CDR3 region has 14 residues. CDR3 in DNA: TGTGCCAGCAGTATCCGCGGTCATCTCTACGAGCAGTACTTC. Amino acid sequence: CASSIRGHLYEQYF.

There are a few counts of this clonotype. The chain combines TRBV27 with TRBJ2-6; 7 bases align to TRBD2. Germline V lookup: CDR1 MNHEY, CDR2 SMNVEV (reference sequence). Trimming cost V 6 bases and J 0 bases; bases outside gene matches: 2. The CDR3 is made up of 15 amino acids. The CDR3 nucleotides read TGTGCCAGCAGCAGGGACTACTCTGGGGCCAACGTCCTGACTTTC. It encodes CASSRDYSGANVLTF.

The rearrangement joins TRBV12-3 or TRBV12-4 to TRBJ2-3, with D hard to call. The CDR3 spans 14 residues. Trimming removed 1 base at V and 6 bases at J, with 11 bases between. The DNA of the CDR3 is TGTGCCAGCAGTTTAGGCCTTAACGGGGATACGCAGTATTTT. Amino acid sequence: CASSLGLNGDTQYF.

This clonotype was counted many times. The chain couples TRBV2 to TRBJ2-4; D remains unclear. V was trimmed by 10 bases and J by 1 base, leaving 14 bases between them. There are 14 residues in the CDR3. The V gene's germline CDR1 is SNHLY and CDR2 FYNNEI. Here the CDR3 reads CATSNAVAKNIQYF. The CDR3 bases are TGTGCCACTTCAAACGCTGTTGCCAAAAACATTCAGTACTTC.

This clonotype was detected ten times or more. CDR3 loop: CASSYFRQGRGGYTF. CDR3 bases: TGTGCCAGCAGTTACTTCCGACAGGGGCGGGGTGGCTACACCTTC. The J gene is TRBJ1-2, the V gene TRBV6-5; 8 nucleotides agree with TRBD1. The CDR3 runs 15 residues. CDR1 is MNHEY, CDR2 SVGAGI, per germline. J was trimmed by 7 bases and V by 1 base; bases with no gene match: 8.

At least ten counts were recorded for this clonotype. CDR3 coding DNA: TGTGCCATCAGTGAGTCGATAGAAACCTACGAGCAGTACGTC. Translating gives CAISESIETYEQYV. This chain connects TRBV10-3 to TRBJ2-7; D ambiguous. Trimming shortened V by 0 bases and J by 2 bases, and 8 bases separated the two germline ends. CDR3 size: 14 residues. Germline-derived CDR1 and CDR2 are ENHRY and SYGVKD.

V is TRBV18 and J is TRBJ1-5; D remains ambiguous. The CDR3 spans 16 residues. Looked up from germline, CDR1 is KGHSH and CDR2 is LQKENI. V lost 3 bases and J 3 bases, leaving 15 bases between the germline ends. In nucleotides, the CDR3 is TGTGCCAGCTCACCGTCAACTACGGTCCACAATCAGCCCCAGCATTTT. Translation: CASSPSTTVHNQPQHF.

This clonotype showed up just a few times. The V gene is TRBV20-1, the J gene TRBJ2-1, with 7 bases matching TRBD2. Trimming took 6 bases from V and 7 from J; bases not matched to a gene: 21. The CDR3 is 17 amino acids. Germline V gene lookup returns CDR1 DFQATT and CDR2 SNEGSKA (reference sequence). CDR3 bases: TGCAGTGCGACACCCCCACCGGGACTACGAGTGGGTAATGAGCAGTTCTTC. This translates into CSATPPPGLRVGNEQFF.

Ten or more counts support this clonotype. The J gene is TRBJ2-3, the V gene TRBV11-2; TRBD2 matches at 12 bases. Looked up from germline, CDR1 is SGHAT and CDR2 is FQNNGV. Germline trimming cut 5 bases from V and 2 bases from J; bases unmatched to any gene: 5. The CDR3 spans 16 residues. The CDR3 sequence: CASSKGLAGFTDTQYF. CDR3 in DNA: TGTGCCAGCAGCAAAGGACTAGCGGGATTCACAGATACGCAGTATTTT.

This clonotype was seen more than once but under ten times. The genes are TRBV19 and TRBJ1-1; D might be TRBD1 (6 bases). V lost 8 bases, J lost 1 base, and 17 bases lay in between. There are 15 residues in the CDR3. The germline V gene encodes CDR1 LNHDA and CDR2 SQIVND (reference sequence). The CDR3 is CASSITGYWNTEAFF. The CDR3 nucleotides read TGTGCCAGTTCCATCACAGGGTATTGGAACACTGAAGCTTTCTTT.